A selection of T cell receptor beta chains follows, all from one sample in a study of blood T cell repertoires in COVID-19. Sequenced by immunoSEQ multiplex PCR; TCRdb stores in-frame clones only, minus some. The sample records 100,000 to 150,000 clones, 88% being singletons. Sequencing was carried out using peripheral blood. These receptor sequences come from a human donor in a cohort sampled during active COVID-19. The CDR3 runs from the conserved cysteine through the conserved F or W. The D gene is left open where the match is weak. Part of the rows lack a size; the others show once, few, many or a class for expanded clones.

CDR3nt: TGCGCCAGCAGCTTGGCCTTGGAAGCCGACCCAGGTGGTGAGCAGTTCTTC; CDR3aa: CASSLALEADPGGEQFF; abundance: .; v_gene: TRBV5-1; j_gene: TRBJ2-1; d_gene: .
CDR3nt: TGTGCCAGTAGTCGTGACAGGGGCGTTACTGAAGCTTTCTTT; CDR3aa: CASSRDRGVTEAFF; abundance: .; v_gene: TRBV19; j_gene: TRBJ1-1; d_gene: TRBD1
CDR3nt: TGTGCCAGCATAGAGGCCGATACGCAGTATTTT; CDR3aa: CASIEADTQYF; abundance: .; v_gene: TRBV28; j_gene: TRBJ2-3; d_gene: .
CDR3nt: TGTGCCAGCAGCGGGAGCGGGGATCAGCCCCAGCATTTT; CDR3aa: CASSGSGDQPQHF; abundance: once; v_gene: TRBV7-9; j_gene: TRBJ1-5; d_gene: .
CDR3nt: TGTGCCAGCTCACCAAGGGGGCTCGATAATTCACCCCTCCACTTT; CDR3aa: CASSPRGLDNSPLHF; abundance: .; v_gene: TRBV18; j_gene: TRBJ1-6; d_gene: TRBD1
CDR3nt: TGCGCCAGCAGCCCGGGACAGGGAATAGGGGAGCAGTTCTTC; CDR3aa: CASSPGQGIGEQFF; abundance: .; v_gene: TRBV5-1; j_gene: TRBJ2-1; d_gene: TRBD1
CDR3nt: TGTGCCAGCAGGAGCGGGTTCGGAGCAGATACGCAGTATTTT; CDR3aa: CASRSGFGADTQYF; abundance: once; v_gene: TRBV3-1/TRBV3-2; j_gene: TRBJ2-3; d_gene: .
CDR3nt: TGTGCCAGCAGCGTAGGTCAGGGGGTCTACGAGCAGTACTTC; CDR3aa: CASSVGQGVYEQYF; abundance: .; v_gene: TRBV9; j_gene: TRBJ2-7; d_gene: TRBD1
CDR3nt: TGTGCCAGCAGCCCGGGGGGGGCGGGATACAATGAGCAGTTCTTC; CDR3aa: CASSPGGAGYNEQFF; abundance: .; v_gene: TRBV9; j_gene: TRBJ2-1; d_gene: TRBD2
CDR3nt: TGTGCCAGCAGCCGACCGGGACAGGGGATATATGAGCAGTACTTC; CDR3aa: CASSRPGQGIYEQYF; abundance: .; v_gene: TRBV6-5; j_gene: TRBJ2-7; d_gene: TRBD1
CDR3nt: TGTGCCAGCAGAGGGCCAGGGGACAATTCACCCCTCCACTTT; CDR3aa: CASRGPGDNSPLHF; abundance: .; v_gene: TRBV3-1/TRBV3-2; j_gene: TRBJ1-6; d_gene: .
CDR3nt: TGTGCCAGCAGTGCCCAGCCCGAGGACAGCTTCCATGAAAAACTGTTTTTT; CDR3aa: CASSAQPEDSFHEKLFF; abundance: .; v_gene: TRBV2; j_gene: TRBJ1-4; d_gene: .
CDR3nt: TGTGCCTGGAGGAAGCAGGGGGCTGCTGGGGCCAACGTCCTGACTTTC; CDR3aa: CAWRKQGAAGANVLTF; abundance: .; v_gene: TRBV30; j_gene: TRBJ2-6; d_gene: TRBD1
CDR3nt: TGTGCCAGCAGCCCGACAGGGGGCGTCGGCTATGGCTACACCTTC; CDR3aa: CASSPTGGVGYGYTF; abundance: .; v_gene: TRBV5-5; j_gene: TRBJ1-2; d_gene: TRBD1
CDR3nt: TGTGCCAGCAGCTTGGAGAGGGTCCACGAGCAGTACTTC; CDR3aa: CASSLERVHEQYF; abundance: .; v_gene: TRBV5-5; j_gene: TRBJ2-7; d_gene: .
CDR3nt: TGTGCCAGCAGTTTATGGGACAGGGAGGGGGCTAATGAAAAACTGTTTTTT; CDR3aa: CASSLWDREGANEKLFF; abundance: .; v_gene: TRBV28; j_gene: TRBJ1-4; d_gene: TRBD1
CDR3nt: TGTGCCGGAGGAGTTGGCGGGGAGCTGTTTTTT; CDR3aa: CAGGVGGELFF; abundance: .; v_gene: TRBV6-6; j_gene: TRBJ2-2; d_gene: .
CDR3nt: TGTGCCAGCTCCAGGGACAGAGGCTACGAGCAGTACTTC; CDR3aa: CASSRDRGYEQYF; abundance: .; v_gene: TRBV5-4; j_gene: TRBJ2-7; d_gene: TRBD1
CDR3nt: TGCAGCGTTGTAGGAGCTCGGGGGGGCATGAATGAGCAGTTCTTC; CDR3aa: CSVVGARGGMNEQFF; abundance: .; v_gene: TRBV29-1; j_gene: TRBJ2-1; d_gene: TRBD2
CDR3nt: TGTGCCACCAGTGGCGGGACTGACCAGCCCCAGCATTTT; CDR3aa: CATSGGTDQPQHF; abundance: .; v_gene: TRBV24-1; j_gene: TRBJ1-5; d_gene: .
CDR3nt: TGTGCCAGCATGGAGGACCAGGTGGGGTCTTACGAGCAGTACTTC; CDR3aa: CASMEDQVGSYEQYF; abundance: .; v_gene: TRBV6-5; j_gene: TRBJ2-7; d_gene: .
CDR3nt: TGTGCCAGCAGAGGACAGACGACTAATGAAAAACTGTTTTTT; CDR3aa: CASRGQTTNEKLFF; abundance: few; v_gene: TRBV6-5; j_gene: TRBJ1-4; d_gene: .
CDR3nt: TGTGCCAGTAGATTCGGCTCTGGAAACACCATATATTTT; CDR3aa: CASRFGSGNTIYF; abundance: .; v_gene: TRBV19; j_gene: TRBJ1-3; d_gene: .
CDR3nt: TGTGCCAGCAGCGAGGGGGCAACGTATGGCTACACCTTC; CDR3aa: CASSEGATYGYTF; abundance: .; v_gene: TRBV27; j_gene: TRBJ1-2; d_gene: TRBD1
CDR3nt: TGCAGTGCTAGTAGAGTAGGCGGGAGTAACACCGGGGAGCTGTTTTTT; CDR3aa: CSASRVGGSNTGELFF; abundance: .; v_gene: TRBV20-1; j_gene: TRBJ2-2; d_gene: TRBD2
CDR3nt: TGCGCCAGCAGTGCCCAGATCAATCAGCCCCAGCATTTT; CDR3aa: CASSAQINQPQHF; abundance: .; v_gene: TRBV10-2; j_gene: TRBJ1-5; d_gene: .